This TCR beta chain was found in a study of blood T cell repertoires in COVID-19. Those who participated ranged in age from roughly 18 to 95 years and resided in roughly 26 US areas. Resolution of symptoms, clearance, or two negative PCRs was present in recovered Cohort 3 donors. Profiling relied on immunoSEQ multiplex PCR, and the TCRdb table lists in-frame clones only, not all of them. The sample carries about 180,000 clones, more than 75% recorded once. CDR3 size: 16 residues. Germline values: CDR1 MDHEN, CDR2 SYDVKM. V was pared by 6 bases and J by 4 bases, with 9 bases of the junction left unmatched.

Sequenced input: PBMCs or T cells enriched from blood (not recorded which). The clonotype was recovered from a woman between 50 and 59 years old who had recovered from COVID-19. This rearrangement joins TRBV28 to TRBJ1-1; TRBD1 agrees at 12 bases. The CDR3 DNA reads TGTGCCAGCAGATCGGGGACAGGGGGCGGGAGCACTGAAGCTTTCTTT. Protein sequence: CASRSGTGGGSTEAFF.